This T cell receptor (beta chain) was recorded in a study of graft-versus-host responses after intestinal transplantation. On the study more broadly: Multivisceral, liver-intestinal, or isolated intestinal grafts went to recipients. Recipients were all induced with anti-thymocyte globulin, then given tacrolimus and steroids for approximately 3 years. Regarding the study as a whole: Researchers found peak circulating GvH clone levels linked to early post-transplant HvG declines. GvH clones turned up in recipient marrow; some had shown up first in ileum or blood.

As for this clone: Its antigen remains unknown.

CDR3 size: 16 residues. Germline loops: CDR1 SNHLY, CDR2 FYNNEI. V was clipped by 7 bases and J by 5 bases; unmatched bases: 17. Assay: immunoSEQ multiplex PCR; the TCRdb copy retains only in-frame clones and omits some. The profile shows about 88,000 clones, roughly 89% of them singletons. The sequenced sample was unstimulated CD4+ T cells sorted from spleen or lymph node cells, obtained before intestinal transplant. This sequence originates from a human donor who received an intestinal transplant. The V and J genes are TRBV2 and TRBJ2-7; 7 nucleotides agree with TRBD1. CDR3 loop: CASIADEGQGVHEQYF. CDR3 nucleotides: TGTGCCAGCATTGCAGATGAGGGGCAGGGGGTCCACGAGCAGTACTTC.